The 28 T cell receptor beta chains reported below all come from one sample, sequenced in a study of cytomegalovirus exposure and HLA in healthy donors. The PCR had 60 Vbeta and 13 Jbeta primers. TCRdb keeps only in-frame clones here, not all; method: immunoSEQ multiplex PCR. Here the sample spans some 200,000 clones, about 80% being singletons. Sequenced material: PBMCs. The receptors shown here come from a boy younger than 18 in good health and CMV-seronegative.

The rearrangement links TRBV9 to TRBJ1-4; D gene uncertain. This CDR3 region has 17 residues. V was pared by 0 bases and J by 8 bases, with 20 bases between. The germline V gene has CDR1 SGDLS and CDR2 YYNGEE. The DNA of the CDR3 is TGTGCCAGCAGCGTAGGGACTTCTTCACTTGCTGGGGAAAAACTGTTTTTT. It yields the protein CASSVGTSSLAGEKLFF. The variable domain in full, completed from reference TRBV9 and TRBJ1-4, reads DSGVTQTPKHLITATGQRVTLRCSPRSGDLSVYWYQQSLDQGLQFLIQYYNGEERAKGNILERFSAQQFPDLHSELNLSSLELGDSALYFCASSVGTSSLAGEKLFFGSGTQLSVL.

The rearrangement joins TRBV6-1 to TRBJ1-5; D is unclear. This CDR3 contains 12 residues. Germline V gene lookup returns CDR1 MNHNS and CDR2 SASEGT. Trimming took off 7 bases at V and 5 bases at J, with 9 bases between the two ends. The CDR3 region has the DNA TGTGCCAGCACACAGCAGTATCAGCCCCAGCATTTT. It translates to CASTQQYQPQHF.

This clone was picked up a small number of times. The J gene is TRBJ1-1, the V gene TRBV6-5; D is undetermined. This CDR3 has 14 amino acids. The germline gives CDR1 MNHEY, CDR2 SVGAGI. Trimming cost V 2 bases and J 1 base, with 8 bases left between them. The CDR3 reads CASSYLAENTEAFF. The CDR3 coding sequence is TGTGCCAGCAGTTACCTGGCAGAGAACACTGAAGCTTTCTTT.

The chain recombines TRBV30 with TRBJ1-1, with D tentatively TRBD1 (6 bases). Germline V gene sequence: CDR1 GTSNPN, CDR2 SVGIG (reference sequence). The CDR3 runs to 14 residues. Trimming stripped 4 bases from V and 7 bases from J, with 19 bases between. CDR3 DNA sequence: TGTGCCTGGATGCGAGCGAGGGGGATCGGTGAAGCTTTCTTT. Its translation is CAWMRARGIGEAFF.

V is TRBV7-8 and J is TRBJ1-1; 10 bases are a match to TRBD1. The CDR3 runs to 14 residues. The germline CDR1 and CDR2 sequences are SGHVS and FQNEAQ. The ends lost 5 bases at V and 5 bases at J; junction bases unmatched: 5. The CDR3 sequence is CASSEWTGGTEAFF. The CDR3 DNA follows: TGTGCCAGCAGCGAGTGGACAGGGGGAACTGAAGCTTTCTTT.

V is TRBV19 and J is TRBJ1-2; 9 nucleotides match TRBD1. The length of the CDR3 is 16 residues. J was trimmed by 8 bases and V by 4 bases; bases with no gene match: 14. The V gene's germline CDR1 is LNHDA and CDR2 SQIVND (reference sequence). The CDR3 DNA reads TGTGCCAGTAGTAGACCGGGACAGGGCTTTGGCGGAGGCTACACCTTC. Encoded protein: CASSRPGQGFGGGYTF.

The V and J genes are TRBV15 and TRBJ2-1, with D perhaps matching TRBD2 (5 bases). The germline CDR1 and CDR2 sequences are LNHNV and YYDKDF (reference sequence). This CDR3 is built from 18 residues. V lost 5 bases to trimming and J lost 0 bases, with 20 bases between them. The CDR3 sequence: CATSAAGWTRTSYNEQFF. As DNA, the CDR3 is TGTGCCACCAGCGCTGCGGGTTGGACGCGAACCTCCTACAATGAGCAGTTCTTC.

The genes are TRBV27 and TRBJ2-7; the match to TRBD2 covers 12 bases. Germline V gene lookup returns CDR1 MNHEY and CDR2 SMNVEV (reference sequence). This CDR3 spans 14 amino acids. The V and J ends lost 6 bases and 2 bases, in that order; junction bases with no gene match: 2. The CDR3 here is CASRTSGSPYEQYF. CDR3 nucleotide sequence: TGTGCCAGCAGGACTAGCGGGAGTCCCTACGAGCAGTACTTC.

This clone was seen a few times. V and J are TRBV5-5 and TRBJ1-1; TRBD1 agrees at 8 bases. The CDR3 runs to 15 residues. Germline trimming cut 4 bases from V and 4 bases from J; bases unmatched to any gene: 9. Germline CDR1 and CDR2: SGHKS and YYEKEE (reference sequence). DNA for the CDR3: TGTGCCAGCAGCCTAGACAGGGGACTCGGCACTGAAGCTTTCTTT. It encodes CASSLDRGLGTEAFF. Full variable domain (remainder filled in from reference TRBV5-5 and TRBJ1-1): DAGVTQSPTHLIKTRGQQVTLRCSPISGHKSVSWYQQVLGQGPQFIFQYYEKEERGRGNFPDRFSARQFPNYSSELNVNALLLGDSALYLCASSLDRGLGTEAFFGQGTRLTVV.

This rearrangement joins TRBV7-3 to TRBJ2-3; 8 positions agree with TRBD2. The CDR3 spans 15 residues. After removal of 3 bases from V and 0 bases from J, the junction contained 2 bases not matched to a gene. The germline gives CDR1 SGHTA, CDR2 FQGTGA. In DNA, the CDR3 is TGTGCCAGCAGCTTTAGCGGGGCTAGCACAGATACGCAGTATTTT. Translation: CASSFSGASTDTQYF.

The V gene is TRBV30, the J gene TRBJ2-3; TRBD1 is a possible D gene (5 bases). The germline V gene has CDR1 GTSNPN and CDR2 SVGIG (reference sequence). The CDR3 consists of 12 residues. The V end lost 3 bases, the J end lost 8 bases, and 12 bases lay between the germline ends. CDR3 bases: TGTGCCTGGAGGATTAGTCAGGGTACGCAGTATTTT. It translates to CAWRISQGTQYF.

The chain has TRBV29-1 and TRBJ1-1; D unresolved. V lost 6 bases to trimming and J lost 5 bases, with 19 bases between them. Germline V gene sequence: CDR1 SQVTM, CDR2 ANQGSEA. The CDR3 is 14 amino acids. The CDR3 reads CSVSGDLRWTEAFF. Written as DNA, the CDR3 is TGCAGCGTATCGGGAGACCTAAGGTGGACTGAAGCTTTCTTT.

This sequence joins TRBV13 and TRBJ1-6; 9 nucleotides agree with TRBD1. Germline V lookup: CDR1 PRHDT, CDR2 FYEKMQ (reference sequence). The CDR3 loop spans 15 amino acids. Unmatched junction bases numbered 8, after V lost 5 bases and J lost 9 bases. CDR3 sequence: CASSNRDRAGSPLHF. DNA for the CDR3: TGTGCCAGCAGCAACCGGGACAGGGCGGGTTCACCCCTCCACTTT. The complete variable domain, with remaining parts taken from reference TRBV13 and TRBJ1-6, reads AAGVIQSPRHLIKEKRETATLKCYPIPRHDTVYWYQQGPGQDPQFLISFYEKMQSDKGSIPDRFSAQQFSDYHSELNMSSLELGDSALYFCASSNRDRAGSPLHFGNGTRLTVT.

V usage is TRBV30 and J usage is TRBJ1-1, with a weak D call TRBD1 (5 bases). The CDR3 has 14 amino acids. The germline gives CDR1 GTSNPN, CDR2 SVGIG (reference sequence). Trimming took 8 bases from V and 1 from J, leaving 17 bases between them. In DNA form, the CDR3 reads TGTGCCGGGACCTCACAGCGGGGGAACACTGAAGCTTTCTTT. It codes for CAGTSQRGNTEAFF.

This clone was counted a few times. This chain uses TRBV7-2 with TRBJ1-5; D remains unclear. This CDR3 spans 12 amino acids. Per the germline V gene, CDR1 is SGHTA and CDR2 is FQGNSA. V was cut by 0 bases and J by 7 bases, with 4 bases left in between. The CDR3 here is CASSLAGQPQHF. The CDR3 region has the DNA TGTGCCAGCAGCTTAGCGGGCCAGCCCCAGCATTTT.

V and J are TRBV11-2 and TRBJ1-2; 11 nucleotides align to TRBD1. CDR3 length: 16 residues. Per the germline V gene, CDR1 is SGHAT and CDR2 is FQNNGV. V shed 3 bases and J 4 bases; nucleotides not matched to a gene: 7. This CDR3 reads CASSFGTGGASYGYTF. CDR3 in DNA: TGTGCCAGCAGCTTCGGGACAGGGGGGGCTAGCTATGGCTACACCTTC. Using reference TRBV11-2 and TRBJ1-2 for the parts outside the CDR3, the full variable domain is EAGVAQSPRYKIIEKRQSVAFWCNPISGHATLYWYQQILGQGPKLLIQFQNNGVVDDSQLPKDRFSAERLKGVDSTLKIQPAKLEDSAVYLCASSFGTGGASYGYTFGSGTRLTVV.

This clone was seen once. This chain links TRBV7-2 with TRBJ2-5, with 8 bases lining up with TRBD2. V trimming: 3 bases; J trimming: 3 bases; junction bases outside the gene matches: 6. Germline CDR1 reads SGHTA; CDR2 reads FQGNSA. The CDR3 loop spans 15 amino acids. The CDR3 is CASSLNGGAKETQYF. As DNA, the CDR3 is TGTGCCAGCAGCTTGAACGGGGGGGCCAAAGAGACCCAGTACTTC.

CDR3 coding DNA: TGTGCCAGCAGTGAAGTGGCAGGAGGTGGGGAGGGAGCTTTCTTT. This sequence encodes CASSEVAGGGEGAFF. V and J are TRBV6-4 and TRBJ1-1; D gene ambiguous. V shed 3 bases and J shed 10 bases, with 21 bases lying between them. This CDR3 is 15 amino acids long. Germline V gives CDR1 MRHNA, CDR2 SNTAGT.

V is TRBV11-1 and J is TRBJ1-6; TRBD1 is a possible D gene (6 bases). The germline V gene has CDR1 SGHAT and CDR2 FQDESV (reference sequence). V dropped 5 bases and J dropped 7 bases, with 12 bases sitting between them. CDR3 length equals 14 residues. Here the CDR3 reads CASSTDRSNSPLHF. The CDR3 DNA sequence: TGTGCCAGCAGCACTGACAGGTCCAATTCACCCCTCCACTTT.

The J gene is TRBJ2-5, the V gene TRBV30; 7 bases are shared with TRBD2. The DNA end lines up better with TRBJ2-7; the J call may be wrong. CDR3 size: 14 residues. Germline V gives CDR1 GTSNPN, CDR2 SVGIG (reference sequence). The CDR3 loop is CAWSVGGSLYEQYF. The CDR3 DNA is TGTGCCTGGAGTGTCGGCGGGAGCTTGTACGAGCAGTACTTC.

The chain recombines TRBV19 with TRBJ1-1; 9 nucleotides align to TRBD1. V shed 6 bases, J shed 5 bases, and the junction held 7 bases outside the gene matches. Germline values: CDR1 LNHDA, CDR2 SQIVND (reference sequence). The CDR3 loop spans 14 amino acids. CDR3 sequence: CASRGGQGATEAFF. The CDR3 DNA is TGTGCCAGTAGGGGGGGACAGGGAGCGACTGAAGCTTTCTTT. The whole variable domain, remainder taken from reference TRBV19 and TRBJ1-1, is DGGITQSPKYLFRKEGQNVTLSCEQNLNHDAMYWYRQDPGQGLRLIYYSQIVNDFQKGDIAEGYSVSREKKESFPLTVTSAQKNPTAFYLCASRGGQGATEAFFGQGTRLTVV.

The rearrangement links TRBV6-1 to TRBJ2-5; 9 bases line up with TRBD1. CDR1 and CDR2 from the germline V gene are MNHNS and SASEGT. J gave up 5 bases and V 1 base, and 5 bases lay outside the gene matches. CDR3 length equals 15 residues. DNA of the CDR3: TGTGCCAGCAGTGAAGACAGGGGGCGCGGGGAGACCCAGTACTTC. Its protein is CASSEDRGRGETQYF.

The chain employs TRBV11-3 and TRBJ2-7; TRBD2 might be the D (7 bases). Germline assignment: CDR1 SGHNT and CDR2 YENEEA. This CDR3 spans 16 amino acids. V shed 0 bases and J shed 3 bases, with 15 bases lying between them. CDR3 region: CASSLDGGGPGYEQYF. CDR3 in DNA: TGTGCCAGCAGCTTAGATGGGGGGGGGCCGGGCTACGAGCAGTACTTC.

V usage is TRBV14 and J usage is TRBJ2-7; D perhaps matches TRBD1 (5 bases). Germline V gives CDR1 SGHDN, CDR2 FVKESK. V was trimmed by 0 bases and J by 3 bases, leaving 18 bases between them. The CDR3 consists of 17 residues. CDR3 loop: CASSQERGLQVGYEQYF. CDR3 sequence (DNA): TGTGCCAGCAGCCAAGAAAGGGGCCTTCAAGTTGGCTACGAGCAGTACTTC. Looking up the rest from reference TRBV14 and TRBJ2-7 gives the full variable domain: EAGVTQFPSHSVIEKGQTVTLRCDPISGHDNLYWYRRVMGKEIKFLLHFVKESKQDESGMPNNRFLAERTGGTYSTLKVQPAELEDSGVYFCASSQERGLQVGYEQYFGPGTRLTVT.

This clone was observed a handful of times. In nucleotides, the CDR3 is TGTGCCAGCAGCCCAAGGGGGAACACTGAAGCTTTCTTT. It is translated as CASSPRGNTEAFF. The V gene is TRBV9, the J gene TRBJ1-1, with D maybe TRBD1 (5 bases). This CDR3 contains 13 residues. Germline-derived CDR1 and CDR2 are SGDLS and YYNGEE. V was pared by 4 bases and J by 1 base, with 8 bases between.

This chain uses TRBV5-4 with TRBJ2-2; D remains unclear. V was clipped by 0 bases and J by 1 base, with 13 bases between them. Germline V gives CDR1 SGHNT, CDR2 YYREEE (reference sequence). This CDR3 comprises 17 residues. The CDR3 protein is CASSLELTNLNTGELFF. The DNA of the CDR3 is TGTGCCAGCAGCTTGGAGCTCACGAACTTGAACACCGGGGAGCTGTTTTTT.

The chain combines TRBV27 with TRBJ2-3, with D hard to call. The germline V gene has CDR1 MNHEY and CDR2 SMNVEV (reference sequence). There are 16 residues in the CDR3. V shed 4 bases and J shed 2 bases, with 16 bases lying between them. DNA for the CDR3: TGTGCCAGCAGTTCCTATCGCCAGGCTGACACAGATACGCAGTATTTT. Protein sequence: CASSSYRQADTDTQYF.

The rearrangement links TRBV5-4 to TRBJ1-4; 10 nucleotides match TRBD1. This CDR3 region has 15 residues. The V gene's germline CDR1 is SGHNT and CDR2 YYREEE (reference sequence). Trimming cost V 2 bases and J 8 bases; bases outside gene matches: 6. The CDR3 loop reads CASSFRQGAREKLFF. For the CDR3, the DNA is TGTGCCAGCAGCTTCCGACAGGGGGCTCGAGAAAAACTGTTTTTT. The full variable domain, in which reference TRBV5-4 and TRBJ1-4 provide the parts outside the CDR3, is ETGVTQSPTHLIKTRGQQVTLRCSSQSGHNTVSWYQQALGQGPQFIFQYYREEENGRGNFPPRFSGLQFPNYSSELNVNALELDDSALYLCASSFRQGAREKLFFGSGTQLSVL.